This T cell receptor (beta chain) was obtained from a study of Graves' ophthalmopathy and Graves' hyperthyroidism. The overall study: The collection of peripheral blood took place at initial diagnosis, before any treatment.

Amplified material comprised TCR beta CDR3 regions derived from RNA transcripts. An initial RT-PCR round employing HTBI primers preceded a second-round multiplex PCR. Each CDR3 protein is one row after TCRdb ran MiXCR on the multiplex PCR reads. The sample contains hundreds of thousands of distinct CDR3 sequences, about 41% of which appear only once. V was pared by 2 bases and J by 5 bases, with 5 bases of the junction left unmatched. CDR3 length: 15 amino acids. Germline-derived CDR1 and CDR2 are ENHRY and SYGVKD. Source material: peripheral blood. V and J are TRBV10-3 and TRBJ2-7; TRBD2 agrees at 11 bases. The TCR originated in an adult man with Graves' ophthalmopathy. The DNA of the CDR3 is TGTGCCATCAGTGAGACTAGCGGGGGATCGGACGAGCAGTACTTC. As protein: CAISETSGGSDEQYF.